The 14 T cell receptor beta chains reported below all come from one sample, sequenced in a study of PD-1 blockade in classical Hodgkin lymphoma. All trial patients relapsed after autologous stem cell transplantation. Measured with immunoSEQ multiplex PCR; TCRdb has only the in-frame clones, and not every one. The sample includes 25,000 to 35,000 clones, 60% to 75% seen only once; the top ten take under 3.5%. Sequencing was performed on peripheral blood mononuclear cells (PBMCs), taken before the second cycle of nivolumab. The receptor source for this set is a human donor with classical Hodgkin lymphoma.

This clone turned up a few times. The V and J genes are TRBV7-6 and TRBJ2-1; 11 nucleotides agree with TRBD2. The V gene's germline CDR1 is SGHVS and CDR2 FNYEAQ. V gave up 3 bases and J gave up 5 bases; unmatched junction bases: 3. The CDR3 loop spans 15 amino acids. CDR3 residues: CASSLGLADHNEQFF. The CDR3 DNA is TGTGCCAGCAGCTTGGGACTAGCGGACCACAATGAGCAGTTCTTC.

This clone was recorded only once. V and J are TRBV5-6 and TRBJ2-5; TRBD2 matches at 7 bases. Losses at the gene ends were 2 bases for V and 2 bases for J; bases not matched to a gene: 3. Looked up from germline, CDR1 is SGHDT and CDR2 is YYEEEE. This CDR3 region has 14 residues. The CDR3 region is CASSFGGVQETQYF. As DNA, the CDR3 is TGTGCCAGCAGCTTTGGGGGGGTACAAGAGACCCAGTACTTC.

This chain joins TRBV5-4 and TRBJ2-1; no firm D call. CDR1 is SGHNT, CDR2 YYREEE, per germline (reference sequence). The CDR3 has 15 amino acids. With 4 bases removed from V and 7 bases from J, the gap between germline ends came to 18 bases. CDR3 loop: CASSRLGPTRNEQFF. The CDR3 DNA is TGTGCCAGCAGCCGCCTGGGCCCTACAAGGAATGAGCAGTTCTTC.

The chain recombines TRBV10-2 with TRBJ2-7, with D hard to call. The CDR3 sequence is 15 residues long. Trimming removed 4 bases at V and 7 bases at J, with 20 bases between. Germline loops: CDR1 WSHSY, CDR2 SAAADI. The CDR3 sequence: CASSAFGNLAEEQYF. The CDR3 region has the DNA TGCGCCAGCAGTGCCTTCGGCAACCTCGCGGAAGAGCAGTACTTC.

The CDR3 DNA sequence: TGTGCCAGCAGCCCTCCTTGGAACACTGAAGCTTTCTTT. It translates to CASSPPWNTEAFF. The rearrangement joins TRBV7-9 to TRBJ1-1, with D hard to call. The CDR3 loop spans 13 amino acids. Germline V gives CDR1 SEHNR, CDR2 FQNEAQ (reference sequence). Trimming pared 5 bases from V and 1 base from J, leaving 8 bases between. Full variable domain (missing parts from reference TRBV7-9 and TRBJ1-1): DTGVSQNPRHKITKRGQNVTFRCDPISEHNRLYWYRQTLGQGPEFLTYFQNEAQLEKSRLLSDRFSAERPKGSFSTLEIQRTEQGDSAMYLCASSPPWNTEAFFGQGTRLTVV.

This clone showed up just a few times. The chain joins TRBV7-9 to TRBJ1-2; D is undetermined. Trimming shortened V by 7 bases and J by 6 bases, and 12 bases separated the two germline ends. Germline CDR1 reads SEHNR; CDR2 reads FQNEAQ (reference sequence). The CDR3 extends over 12 amino acids. The CDR3 loop reads CASKPFSDGYTF. CDR3 in DNA: TGTGCCAGCAAACCTTTTTCTGATGGCTACACCTTC.

The V and J genes are TRBV11-3 and TRBJ1-1; no clear D gene. This CDR3 comprises 13 residues. The germline CDR1 and CDR2 sequences are SGHNT and YENEEA. Trimming took 5 bases from V and 10 from J, leaving 17 bases between them. The CDR3 region is CASSHIGDPVAFF. CDR3 sequence (DNA): TGTGCCAGCAGCCATATCGGCGATCCGGTAGCTTTCTTT.

The CDR3 DNA is TGCGCCAGCAGCCAAGTGTCTGGGACAGCTAATGAAAAACTGTTTTTT. As protein: CASSQVSGTANEKLFF. V gene TRBV4-1 combines with J gene TRBJ1-4; 7 bases line up with TRBD1. J was trimmed by 3 bases and V by 1 base; bases with no gene match: 5. There are 16 residues in the CDR3. CDR1 is MGHRA and CDR2 is YSYEKL in the germline V gene.

The chain couples TRBV27 to TRBJ2-3; possibly TRBD1 or TRBD2 for D (5 bases each). Trimming cost V 0 bases and J 0 bases, with 10 bases left between them. CDR1 is MNHEY, CDR2 SMNVEV, per germline (reference sequence). The CDR3 contains 16 residues. CDR3 residues: CASSLSGWGSTDTQYF. In DNA form, the CDR3 reads TGTGCCAGCAGTTTATCTGGTTGGGGGAGCACAGATACGCAGTATTTT.

This clone was seen a few times. V gene TRBV7-8 combines with J gene TRBJ2-6; D unclear. Germline CDR1 SGHVS, CDR2 FQNEAQ. The CDR3 has 17 residues. V lost 0 bases and J 0 bases, leaving 9 bases between the germline ends. This CDR3 reads CASSLAVHSSGANVLTF. The CDR3 DNA follows: TGTGCCAGCAGCTTAGCGGTCCACAGCTCTGGGGCCAACGTCCTGACTTTC.

The chain links TRBV11-2 to TRBJ2-2, with D possibly called TRBD1 or TRBD2 (5 bases each). Germline CDR1 and CDR2: SGHAT and FQNNGV. This CDR3 spans 15 amino acids. The germline V and J ends were trimmed by 4 bases and 6 bases, with 15 bases remaining between them. The CDR3 nucleotides read TGTGCCAGCAGCTACCTGGGGGTATCGGCCGGGGAGCTGTTTTTT. Translating it yields CASSYLGVSAGELFF.

The chain couples TRBV5-6 to TRBJ2-1, with unresolved D. This CDR3 contains 13 residues. V lost 0 bases to trimming and J lost 6 bases, with 7 bases between them. The V gene's germline CDR1 is SGHDT and CDR2 YYEEEE. The CDR3 DNA sequence: TGTGCCAGCAGCTTGGGGGTGGCCAATGAGCAGTTCTTC. Protein sequence: CASSLGVANEQFF.

V and J are TRBV11-1 and TRBJ1-2; 12 bases line up with TRBD1. The CDR3 sequence is 17 residues long. Germline-derived CDR1 and CDR2 are SGHAT and FQDESV (reference sequence). J lost 2 bases, V lost 1 base, and 5 bases had no gene match. CDR3 sequence reads: CASSLGDRGRGNYGYTF. The CDR3 DNA reads TGTGCCAGCAGCTTAGGGGACAGGGGGCGCGGAAACTATGGCTACACCTTC.

The chain recombines TRBV5-4 with TRBJ1-5; 8 bases map to TRBD1. With V trimmed by 4 bases and J by 6 bases, 9 bases remained unmatched. Per the germline V gene, CDR1 is SGHNT and CDR2 is YYREEE (reference sequence). This CDR3 contains 15 residues. CDR3 amino acids: CASSTDRAVGQPQHF. CDR3 coding DNA: TGTGCCAGCAGCACGGACAGGGCGGTGGGTCAGCCCCAGCATTTT.